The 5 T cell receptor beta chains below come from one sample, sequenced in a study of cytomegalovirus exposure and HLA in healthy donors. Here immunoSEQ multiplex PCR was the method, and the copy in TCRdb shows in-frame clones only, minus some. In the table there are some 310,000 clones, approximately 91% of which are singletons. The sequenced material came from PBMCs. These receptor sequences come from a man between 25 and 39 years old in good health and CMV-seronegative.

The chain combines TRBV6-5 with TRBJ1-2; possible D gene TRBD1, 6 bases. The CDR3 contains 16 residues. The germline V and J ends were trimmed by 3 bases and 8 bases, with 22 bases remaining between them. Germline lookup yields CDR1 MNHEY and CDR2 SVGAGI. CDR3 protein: CASSYLSTVGAGGYTF. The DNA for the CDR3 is TGTGCCAGCAGTTATCTTTCCACAGTGGGGGCTGGCGGCTACACCTTC.

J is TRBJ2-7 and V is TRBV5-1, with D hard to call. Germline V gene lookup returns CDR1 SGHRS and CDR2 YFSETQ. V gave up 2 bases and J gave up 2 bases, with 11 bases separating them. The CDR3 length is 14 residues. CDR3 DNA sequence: TGCGCCAGCAGCTTTAACGCAGACACCTACGAGCAGTACTTC. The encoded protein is CASSFNADTYEQYF.

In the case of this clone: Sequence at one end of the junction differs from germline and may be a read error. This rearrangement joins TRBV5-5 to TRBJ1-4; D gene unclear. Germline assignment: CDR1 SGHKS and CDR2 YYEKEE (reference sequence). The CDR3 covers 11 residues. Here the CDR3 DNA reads TGTGCCAGCACCTTAAATGGGCAGGTGGTTTTT. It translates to CASTLNGQVVF. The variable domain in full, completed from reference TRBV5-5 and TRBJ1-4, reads DAGVTQSPTHLIKTRGQQVTLRCSPISGHKSVSWYQQVLGQGPQFIFQYYEKEERGRGNFPDRFSARQFPNYSSELNVNALLLGDSALYLCASTLNGQVVFGSGTQLSVL.

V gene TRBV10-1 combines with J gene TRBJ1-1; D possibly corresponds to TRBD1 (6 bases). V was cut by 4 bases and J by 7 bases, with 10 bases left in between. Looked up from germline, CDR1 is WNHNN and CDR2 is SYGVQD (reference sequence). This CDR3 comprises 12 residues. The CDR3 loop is CASSGRGGEAFF. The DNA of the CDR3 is TGCGCCAGCAGTGGCAGAGGGGGTGAAGCTTTCTTT.

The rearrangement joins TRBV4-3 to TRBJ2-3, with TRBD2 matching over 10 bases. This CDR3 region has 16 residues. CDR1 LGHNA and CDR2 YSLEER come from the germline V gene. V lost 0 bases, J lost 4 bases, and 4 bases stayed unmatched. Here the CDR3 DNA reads TGCGCCAGCAGCCAAGAAAGCGGGGGGGCCCCAGATACGCAGTATTTT. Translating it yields CASSQESGGAPDTQYF.